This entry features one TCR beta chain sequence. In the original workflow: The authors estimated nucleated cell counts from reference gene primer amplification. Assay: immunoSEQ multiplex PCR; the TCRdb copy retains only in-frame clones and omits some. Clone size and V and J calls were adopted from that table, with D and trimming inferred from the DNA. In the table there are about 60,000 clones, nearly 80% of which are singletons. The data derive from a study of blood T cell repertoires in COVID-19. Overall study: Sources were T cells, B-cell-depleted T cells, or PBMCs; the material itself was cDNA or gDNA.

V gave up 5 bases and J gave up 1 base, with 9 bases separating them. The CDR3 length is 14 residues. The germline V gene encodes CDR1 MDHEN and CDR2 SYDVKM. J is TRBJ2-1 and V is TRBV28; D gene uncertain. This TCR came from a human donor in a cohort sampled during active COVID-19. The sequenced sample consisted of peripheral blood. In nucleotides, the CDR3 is TGTGCCAGCAGTCGCTCCCGGTCCTACAATGAGCAGTTCTTC. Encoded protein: CASSRSRSYNEQFF.